A single sample is the source of the 16 T cell receptor beta chains below, sequenced in a study of molecular identifiers for immune sequencing clone quantification. Each CDR3 protein is one row after TCRdb ran MiXCR on the PCR reads. In the table there are around 460,000 distinct CDR3 sequences, around 23% of which are singletons. Sequencing was done on a sample of naive CD8+ T cells from blood, with Jurkat cell RNA spiked in. The sample's subset: FACS-sorted CD8+CD4-CCR7+CD45RA+ naive T cells. All receptors derive from a human donor in good health. Some libraries in this study had Jurkat cell RNA spiked in.

The rearrangement links TRBV18 to TRBJ2-5; maybe TRBD1 (5 bases). Germline V lookup: CDR1 KGHSH, CDR2 LQKENI. Between the trimmed V and J ends, which lost 2 bases and 7 bases, there was a span of 20 bases. This CDR3 is 16 amino acids long. The CDR3 region is CASSPTGVHGGVTQYF. In DNA, the CDR3 is TGTGCCAGCTCACCAACAGGTGTCCACGGCGGCGTGACCCAGTACTTC.

This clonotype occurred a few times. The rearrangement uses TRBV5-8 and TRBJ2-2, with D possibly matching TRBD1 (6 bases). This CDR3 is 16 amino acids long. Per germline, CDR1 SGHTS and CDR2 YDEGEE. Trimming shortened V by 4 bases and J by 4 bases, and 17 bases separated the two germline ends. The CDR3 loop reads CASSRIETGSTGELFF. The CDR3 DNA sequence: TGTGCCAGCAGCCGAATCGAAACAGGGAGCACCGGGGAGCTGTTTTTT.

The V call is TRBV27, the J call TRBJ2-7; a weak D match, TRBD2 (5 bases). Germline V gene sequence: CDR1 MNHEY, CDR2 SMNVEV (reference sequence). V lost 0 bases and J 5 bases, leaving 8 bases between the germline ends. The CDR3 runs to 13 residues. The CDR3 loop reads CASSLSRANEQYF. DNA of the CDR3: TGTGCCAGCAGTTTATCGAGGGCGAACGAGCAGTACTTC.

This clonotype appeared a few times. The chain recombines TRBV4-2 with TRBJ2-2, with 11 bases fitting TRBD2. The junction had 9 bases not matched to a gene; V was cut back by 8 bases and J by 4 bases. The CDR3 spans 16 residues. CDR1 and CDR2 from the germline V gene are LGHNA and YNFKEQ. The CDR3 is CASGALAGGGTGELFF. CDR3 coding DNA: TGTGCCAGCGGAGCTCTAGCGGGAGGTGGCACCGGGGAGCTGTTTTTT.

This clonotype was recorded at least ten times. The J gene is TRBJ2-3, the V gene TRBV7-9, with 9 nucleotides matching TRBD1. Germline V CDR1 and CDR2: SEHNR, FQNEAQ (reference sequence). V shed 5 bases and J 1 base; nucleotides not matched to a gene: 1. The CDR3 has 14 amino acids. The CDR3 nucleotides are TGTGCCAGCAGCCGACAGGGGGGCACAGATACGCAGTATTTT. It is translated as CASSRQGGTDTQYF.

The rearrangement links TRBV19 to TRBJ2-3, with 9 positions matching TRBD1. Germline trimming cut 10 bases from V and 0 bases from J; bases unmatched to any gene: 14. Germline assignment: CDR1 LNHDA and CDR2 SQIVND (reference sequence). The CDR3 spans 17 residues. For the CDR3, the DNA is TGTGCCAATCTTCTTGGACAGGGGCCCTGTAGCACAGATACGCAGTATTTT. Its translation: CANLLGQGPCSTDTQYF.

Many counts were recorded for this clonotype. The V and J genes are TRBV7-9 and TRBJ2-2; D is unclear. Germline V gene lookup returns CDR1 SEHNR and CDR2 FQNEAQ (reference sequence). V gave up 5 bases and J gave up 1 base, with 11 bases separating them. This CDR3 region has 15 residues. The CDR3 here is CASSPPTLNTGELFF. The CDR3 bases are TGTGCCAGCAGCCCTCCTACACTGAACACCGGGGAGCTGTTTTTT.

This clonotype has a count of ten or more. This sequence joins TRBV20-1 and TRBJ1-1; the D is unclear. This CDR3 contains 14 residues. Trimming cost V 0 bases and J 11 bases, with 19 bases left between them. CDR1 and CDR2 (germline): DFQATT, SNEGSKA (reference sequence). CDR3 DNA sequence: TGCAGTGCTAGAGATGAGGGCAAGTATTTGGAGGCTTTCTTT. Its translation: CSARDEGKYLEAFF.

Only a few counts were recorded for this clonotype. The gene calls are TRBV6-1 and TRBJ1-1, with no clear D. The CDR3 length is 13 residues. V lost 1 base and J 7 bases, leaving 10 bases between the germline ends. Germline V lookup: CDR1 MNHNS, CDR2 SASEGT. The CDR3 reads CASSEESGLEAFF. As DNA, the CDR3 is TGTGCCAGCAGTGAAGAGTCAGGCCTTGAAGCTTTCTTT.

This clonotype was detected once. This clone may be a read error of a much larger clone one base away. V gene TRBV6-1 combines with J gene TRBJ1-5, with a weak D call TRBD1 (6 bases). This CDR3 has 15 residues. Germline V gene lookup returns CDR1 MNHNS and CDR2 SASEGT. CDR3 sequence reads: CVSSDRKNSNQPQHF. CDR3 DNA: TGTGTCAGCAGTGACAGGAAAAATAGCAATCAGCCCCAGCATTTT.

The CDR3 DNA reads as TGTGCCAGCATCCGAGGGTTGGGCAGGGACCCTAACTATGGCTACACCTTC. Its translation is CASIRGLGRDPNYGYTF. J is TRBJ1-2 and V is TRBV2, with D possibly matching TRBD1 (5 bases). V dropped 7 bases and J dropped 0 bases, with 21 bases sitting between them. The CDR3 is 17 amino acids. Germline CDR1 is SNHLY and CDR2 is FYNNEI.

The sample holds a few counts of this clonotype. The chain couples TRBV4-3 to TRBJ1-1, with D perhaps TRBD1 (6 bases). The V gene's germline CDR1 is LGHNA and CDR2 YSLEER. The CDR3 extends over 13 amino acids. The ends were cut back, 4 bases at V and 6 bases at J, with 12 bases in the middle. CDR3 sequence reads: CASSPEGGPEAFF. The CDR3 nucleotides read TGCGCCAGCAGCCCCGAAGGGGGACCTGAAGCTTTCTTT.

The chain is built from TRBV14 and TRBJ1-2; D gene unclear. CDR1 SGHDN and CDR2 FVKESK come from the germline V gene. This CDR3 spans 15 amino acids. Trimming pared 4 bases from V and 0 bases from J, leaving 12 bases between. CDR3 residues: CASSPLQTSNYGYTF. The CDR3 DNA sequence: TGTGCCAGCAGCCCACTACAGACATCTAACTATGGCTACACCTTC.

V and J are TRBV4-1 and TRBJ2-7; a weak D match, TRBD1 (6 bases). Germline CDR1 reads MGHRA; CDR2 reads YSYEKL. The CDR3 is 15 residues long. V was pared by 11 bases and J by 9 bases, with 29 bases between. The CDR3 loop reads CARRQGPTDSSAQYF. As DNA, the CDR3 is TGCGCCCGCCGCCAAGGTCCGACGGACAGCTCCGCGCAGTACTTC.

This chain uses TRBV19 with TRBJ2-7; D is perhaps TRBD1 (5 bases). The V and J ends lost 3 bases and 2 bases respectively, with 14 bases between them. Germline-derived CDR1 and CDR2 are LNHDA and SQIVND (reference sequence). CDR3 length equals 15 residues. CDR3 bases: TGTGCCAGTAGTATTTGGCAGGGAACCACCTACGAGCAGTACTTC. This gives the protein CASSIWQGTTYEQYF.

This clonotype was detected a few times. This sequence joins TRBV12-5 and TRBJ2-5; 10 nucleotides align to TRBD1. CDR1 LGHNT and CDR2 FRNRAP come from the germline V gene. V dropped 0 bases and J dropped 5; count of bases not matched to a gene: 9. This CDR3 has 17 residues. CDR3 sequence: CASGLVVGTGVYETQYF. The CDR3 nucleotides are TGTGCTAGTGGTTTGGTAGTAGGGACAGGGGTATACGAGACCCAGTACTTC.